A single TCR beta chain is shown here with its context. The antigen is unknown. The CDR3 runs to 13 residues. From germline, CDR1 is DFQATT and CDR2 SNEGSKA (reference sequence). The source of the sample is a study of monozygotic twins with inflammatory bowel disease. Findings and caveats of the study: Patient-specific immunosuppressive treatments may have made repertoires more variable. Relative clonotype sharing with others was diminished in IBD patients versus healthy twins, particularly with disease activity.

Blood samples measuring 2 to 2.5 ml were taken per donor. TCRdb re-called the 5' RACE reads; one entry per CDR3 protein, DNA not given. Here the sample table reports over 110,000 distinct CDR3 sequences. The receptor was derived from a human donor with ulcerative colitis or Crohn's disease, or a healthy co-twin of an affected twin (not recorded which). The chain carries TRBV20-1 and TRBJ1-2; the TCRdb D gene call, TRBD1, has no DNA to confirm it. Input material: blood. The CDR3: CSPRGETNYGYTF.